This T cell receptor beta chain was sequenced for a study of blood T cell repertoires in COVID-19. Method: immunoSEQ multiplex PCR; TCRdb's copy keeps in-frame clones and lacks some. The sample carries about 270,000 clones, about 89% recorded once. The length of the CDR3 is 17 residues. CDR1 and CDR2 from the germline V gene are SGHTA and FQGTGA. The V and J ends lost 4 bases and 2 bases, in that order; junction bases with no gene match: 10. Input material: peripheral blood. The chain joins TRBV7-3 to TRBJ2-3, with TRBD1 identical over 9 bases. This receptor was identified in a man aged 35 to 55 with active or convalescent COVID-19. CDR3 residues: CASSSIHRQGVTDTQYF. The CDR3 bases are TGTGCCAGCAGCTCTATCCACCGACAGGGGGTCACAGATACGCAGTATTTT.